This T cell receptor beta chain was obtained from a study of metastatic and nonmetastatic thyroid tumors. TCRdb re-clonotyped the PCR reads through MiXCR. The table lists 15,000 to 20,000 clones, around 36% of them singletons, with roughly 7% in the top ten. The V end was cut by 2 bases, the J end by 2 bases, with 2 bases between. There are 12 residues in the CDR3. CDR1 LGHDT and CDR2 YNNKEL come from the germline V gene (reference sequence). The entire patient cohort was treatment-naive prior to thyroid surgery. The V gene is TRBV3-1, the J gene TRBJ2-3; D is unresolved. Material: tumor tissue. This receptor was taken from a female donor with papillary thyroid cancer or a benign thyroid nodule (not recorded which). Some clones in this sample may be carry-over from other donors' samples. The DNA of the CDR3 is TGTGCCAGCAGCCAAAACACAGATACGCAGTATTTT. Amino acid sequence: CASSQNTDTQYF.